Many counts were recorded for the clone carrying this TCR beta chain. What it recognizes is unknown. This sample was taken from a study of Graves' ophthalmopathy and Graves' hyperthyroidism. Notes on the study in general: Ophthalmopathy could be told apart from stable hyperthyroidism by a 13-signature model (roughly 90% sensitivity, approximately 76% specificity).

Amplified material comprised TCR beta CDR3 regions derived from RNA transcripts. First-round RT-PCR with HTBI primers preceded a second-round multiplex PCR. TCRdb processed the multiplex PCR reads anew with MiXCR; each CDR3 protein has one entry. This table has about 400,000 distinct CDR3 sequences, roughly 15% appearing once. V gave up 2 bases and J gave up 3 bases, with 7 bases separating them. The germline V gene encodes CDR1 ENHRY and CDR2 SYGVKD. The length of the CDR3 is 13 residues. Establishment of the diagnosis relied upon clinical symptoms, serum thyroxine, TRAb, thyroid ultrasound and orbital computed tomography.

The chain couples TRBV10-3 to TRBJ2-5; D remains ambiguous. This receptor was taken from a woman between 18 and 30 years old with stable Graves' hyperthyroidism. The source material was peripheral blood. The CDR3 sequence is CAISETLEETQYF. The CDR3 DNA reads as TGTGCCATCAGTGAGACGCTTGAAGAGACCCAGTACTTC.